This T cell receptor (beta chain) appears in the sequencing data of a study of T cells after yellow fever vaccination. Whole-study findings and limits: Re-detected after boosting: most primary clones, 95% to 98% of CD4 and about 85% of CD8. Researchers cautioned that FACS-sorted repertoires could harbor abundant clonotypes contaminating from the bulk population.

CDR3 length: 13 residues. With V trimmed by 3 bases and J by 6 bases, 2 bases remained unmatched. TCRdb re-called the 5' RACE reads through MiXCR, storing one row per CDR3 protein. The data hold 250,000 to 400,000 distinct CDR3 sequences, with 4% to 5.5% observed a single time. About this clonotype itself: Antigen unknown.

The sample in question was PBMCs, obtained 15 days after the yellow fever booster vaccination. The clonotype originates from a man aged 18 to 30 who received the YFV17D yellow fever vaccine. The chain employs TRBV12-3 or TRBV12-4 and TRBJ2-1, with 7 bases matching TRBD2. CDR3 region: CASSFGGGNEQFF. The CDR3 nucleotides are TGTGCCAGCAGTTTTGGGGGGGGCAATGAGCAGTTCTTC.